The subject of this entry is one T cell receptor (beta chain). Antigen unknown. This CDR3 contains 15 residues. Germline CDR1 is LNHDA and CDR2 is SQIVND (reference sequence). The J segment lost 10 bases and the V segment lost 5 bases, leaving 8 bases of the junction unmatched. CD45RO+ cells were combined with CCR7-negative CD45RA+ TemRA cells to form CD8 memory. This record belongs to a study of shared clonotypes between healthy human individuals. Sorted subsets were amplified in replicate PCRs using around 0.2 ug DNA, tens of thousands of T cell genomes. Repertoires were generated with immunoSEQ multiplex PCR, while TCRdb's copy carries only in-frame clones and drops some. The sample contains 400,000 or so clones, around 96% of which appear only once. Points from the study as a whole: Sampling included only blood; tissue repertoires likely differ.

The sequenced material came from memory CD8+ T cells sorted from blood. Regarding subset: CD45RO+ cells pooled with CCR7-negative TemRA cells. The source of this sequence is a man aged 30 to 39 in good health. The V and J genes are TRBV19 and TRBJ1-6; TRBD1 matches 10 bases. For the CDR3, the DNA is TGTGCCAGTAGTGGCCCCGGGACAGGGGTCTCACCCCTCCACTTT. It codes for CASSGPGTGVSPLHF.